These 31 T cell receptor beta chains originate from one sample sequenced in a study of naive and memory T cell subsets. A UMI-containing oligonucleotide was joined by 3' ligation to the TCR cDNA template. The SP2 primer and nested alpha and beta constant region primers amplified ligated cDNA in four rounds. MiXCR, run by TCRdb on the 5' RACE reads, gives a single entry per CDR3 protein. The sample yields 55,000 to 65,000 distinct CDR3 sequences, more than 6% seen once. The source is a female donor in good health.

V and J are TRBV6-5 and TRBJ2-7; TRBD2 might be the D (6 bases). The length of the CDR3 is 13 residues. V dropped 2 bases and J dropped 4 bases, with 9 bases sitting between them. Germline lookup yields CDR1 MNHEY and CDR2 SVGAGI. CDR3 amino acids: CASSYGTLYEQYF. CDR3 sequence (DNA): TGTGCCAGCAGTTACGGGACTTTATACGAGCAGTACTTC.

This clonotype was detected ten times or more. The V gene is TRBV6-6, the J gene TRBJ1-5; D remains unclear. CDR3 length: 14 amino acids. The V end lost 6 bases, the J end lost 0 bases, and 9 bases lay between the germline ends. Germline values: CDR1 MNHNY, CDR2 SVGAGI (reference sequence). The CDR3 DNA sequence: TGTGCCAGCAGCAAACAGACTAGCAATCAGCCCCAGCATTTT. Encoded protein: CASSKQTSNQPQHF.

This clonotype was recorded a few times. The CDR3 region has the DNA TGCAGCGTTGAAGACCCCCCCGGCTTCAAGCATTTT. Translating it yields CSVEDPPGFKHF. This chain connects TRBV29-1 to TRBJ1-5; D not resolved. V shed 0 bases and J shed 14 bases, with 14 bases lying between them. From germline, CDR1 is SQVTM and CDR2 ANQGSEA. The CDR3 consists of 12 residues.

The table lists this clonotype with a few counts. This sequence joins TRBV20-1 and TRBJ2-7; TRBD2 agrees at 14 bases. CDR1 DFQATT and CDR2 SNEGSKA come from the germline V gene (reference sequence). The CDR3 sequence is 14 residues long. Trimming at V came to 6 bases and at J to 7 bases, leaving 8 bases not matched to a gene. DNA of the CDR3: TGCAGTGCCGCGACTAGCGGGAGGGCCTGGGAGCAGTACTTC. Translating it yields CSAATSGRAWEQYF.

This clonotype was detected many times. The rearrangement joins TRBV18 to TRBJ2-2; 7 bases align to TRBD1. From germline, CDR1 is KGHSH and CDR2 LQKENI. V shed 4 bases, J shed 1 base, and the junction held 6 bases outside the gene matches. The CDR3 spans 16 residues. The CDR3 sequence: CASSQTGTENTGELFF. CDR3 DNA sequence: TGTGCCAGCTCACAAACCGGGACAGAGAACACCGGGGAGCTGTTTTTT.

The table lists this clonotype with a few counts. The chain links TRBV7-9 to TRBJ1-1; D is ambiguous. Trimming took 5 bases from V and 6 from J, leaving 7 bases between them. The germline gives CDR1 SEHNR, CDR2 FQNEAQ (reference sequence). The CDR3 is 11 amino acids. For the CDR3, the DNA is TGTGCCAGCAGCCCCCTTGCTGAAGCTTTCTTT. Translated, it gives CASSPLAEAFF.

This chain uses TRBV20-1 with TRBJ2-3; 10 bases map to TRBD2. J was trimmed by 1 base and V by 5 bases; bases with no gene match: 0. Germline CDR1 DFQATT, CDR2 SNEGSKA (reference sequence). The CDR3 length is 13 residues. CDR3 sequence reads: CSAGTSGTDTQYF. DNA for the CDR3: TGCAGTGCTGGGACTAGCGGCACAGATACGCAGTATTTT.

V gene TRBV29-1 combines with J gene TRBJ2-5; 7 positions agree with TRBD2. The CDR3 is 14 amino acids. V lost 8 bases to trimming and J lost 5 bases; unmatched junction nucleotides: 14. In germline, CDR1 is SQVTM, CDR2 ANQGSEA. CDR3 sequence reads: CSFAAGALRETQYF. The CDR3 DNA is TGCAGCTTTGCGGCGGGAGCCCTCCGGGAGACCCAGTACTTC.

This clonotype came up many times. This chain links TRBV11-2 with TRBJ2-5; 8 bases map to TRBD1. Germline lookup yields CDR1 SGHAT and CDR2 FQNNGV. V dropped 4 bases and J dropped 0; count of bases not matched to a gene: 7. The CDR3 consists of 16 residues. CDR3 region: CASSSPGQGYQETQYF. CDR3 bases: TGTGCCAGCAGCTCCCCCGGACAGGGTTACCAAGAGACCCAGTACTTC.

This clonotype has a handful of counts. V gene TRBV13 combines with J gene TRBJ1-2; D not certain. The CDR3 consists of 14 residues. V shed 5 bases and J shed 2 bases, with 12 bases lying between them. Germline-derived CDR1 and CDR2 are PRHDT and FYEKMQ (reference sequence). In DNA form, the CDR3 reads TGTGCCAGCAGCCCCGGGCCGCGCAACTATGGCTACACCTTC. Protein: CASSPGPRNYGYTF. Variable domain in full (rest from reference TRBV13 and TRBJ1-2): AAGVIQSPRHLIKEKRETATLKCYPIPRHDTVYWYQQGPGQDPQFLISFYEKMQSDKGSIPDRFSAQQFSDYHSELNMSSLELGDSALYFCASSPGPRNYGYTFGSGTRLTVV.

This clonotype was seen a few times. The CDR3 nucleotides read TGTGCCAGCAGTCTAAGGGACAGACCCAACACTGAAGCTTTCTTT. This sequence encodes CASSLRDRPNTEAFF. This chain connects TRBV12-3 or TRBV12-4 to TRBJ1-1; 7 nucleotides align to TRBD1. With 5 bases clipped from V and 2 bases from J, the junction kept 8 bases outside the gene matches. This CDR3 contains 15 residues.

The table lists this clonotype with a few counts. This chain uses TRBV20-1 with TRBJ2-3, with D possibly being TRBD2 (5 bases). This CDR3 is 11 amino acids long. V was trimmed by 3 bases and J by 7 bases, leaving 8 bases between them. Germline lookup yields CDR1 DFQATT and CDR2 SNEGSKA (reference sequence). The CDR3 sequence is CSARDSYTQYF. CDR3 in DNA: TGCAGTGCTAGGGACTCCTATACGCAGTATTTT.

This clonotype was seen a handful of times. The J gene is TRBJ2-5, the V gene TRBV28; 9 nucleotides agree with TRBD2. Germline-derived CDR1 and CDR2 are MDHEN and SYDVKM. There are 18 residues in the CDR3. The V and J ends lost 5 bases and 4 bases, in that order; junction bases with no gene match: 17. The CDR3: CASSPIYRLAEGLETQYF. CDR3 in DNA: TGTGCCAGCAGTCCAATATACCGACTAGCGGAGGGCTTAGAGACCCAGTACTTC.

This clonotype was counted between two and nine times. V usage is TRBV5-1 and J usage is TRBJ2-1; 10 nucleotides line up with TRBD2. The germline CDR1 and CDR2 sequences are SGHRS and YFSETQ. The CDR3 is 16 amino acids. Trimming removed 5 bases from V and 4 bases from J; junction bases left unmatched: 9. The CDR3 DNA reads as TGCGCCAGCAGTTCAAGCGGGGGGGAGGGATACAATGAGCAGTTCTTC. Translation: CASSSSGGEGYNEQFF.

This clonotype was counted ten times or more. The chain has TRBV29-1 and TRBJ1-2; D uncertain. CDR3 length: 13 residues. The V and J ends lost 7 bases and 5 bases respectively, with 17 bases between them. Germline CDR1 is SQVTM and CDR2 is ANQGSEA. The CDR3 DNA sequence: TGCAGCGCCACCGTGACCGGGAATTATGGCTACACCTTC. Its protein product is CSATVTGNYGYTF.

CDR3 nucleotides: TGTGCCAGCTCACCCGGACAGAAAGAGACCCAGTACTTC. Protein product: CASSPGQKETQYF. The genes are TRBV18 and TRBJ2-5; weak D call: TRBD1 (6 bases). V was shortened by 3 bases and J by 3 bases, with 8 bases between the two germline ends. Germline V gene data show CDR1 as KGHSH and CDR2 as LQKENI. The CDR3 consists of 13 residues.

To note about this clonotype: This may be a read error, as it is one base from a much larger clone. This rearrangement joins TRBV18 to TRBJ2-5; unclear D gene. V lost 3 bases, J lost 4 bases, and 6 bases lay in between. Germline CDR1 KGHSH, CDR2 LQKENI. The CDR3 has 12 residues. CDR3 amino acids: CASSPLRETQYF. The CDR3 nucleotides are TGTGCCAGCTCACCGTTGAGAGAGACCCAGTACTTC. The full variable domain, its missing parts supplied by reference TRBV18 and TRBJ2-5, is NAGVMQNPRHLVRRRGQEARLRCSPMKGHSHVYWYRQLPEEGLKFMVYLQKENIIDESGMPKERFSAEFPKEGPSILRIQQVVRGDSAAYFCASSPLRETQYFGPGTRLLVL.

The chain is built from TRBV20-1 and TRBJ1-1, with D maybe TRBD1 (6 bases). The CDR3 is 15 residues long. Germline values: CDR1 DFQATT, CDR2 SNEGSKA (reference sequence). Trimming took off 6 bases at V and 0 bases at J, with 17 bases between the two ends. Written as DNA, the CDR3 is TGCAGTGCCCCCCCACCACGACAGGTGAACACTGAAGCTTTCTTT. This gives the protein CSAPPPRQVNTEAFF.

Ten or more counts support this clonotype. The gene calls are TRBV7-9 and TRBJ1-1; D is possibly TRBD1 (6 bases). The CDR3 consists of 13 residues. From germline, CDR1 is SEHNR and CDR2 FQNEAQ (reference sequence). V was shortened by 3 bases and J by 7 bases, with 12 bases between the two germline ends. The CDR3 is CASSFAGVSEAFF. In nucleotides, the CDR3 is TGTGCCAGCAGCTTCGCAGGGGTTAGTGAAGCTTTCTTT.

This clonotype showed up just a few times. V usage is TRBV7-2 and J usage is TRBJ2-7; possibly TRBD1 for D (5 bases). The CDR3 length is 15 residues. V was clipped by 2 bases and J by 1 base, with 12 bases between them. From germline, CDR1 is SGHTA and CDR2 FQGNSA. CDR3 amino acids: CASSLMQGGSYEQYF. The CDR3 DNA reads TGTGCCAGCAGCTTAATGCAGGGTGGATCCTACGAGCAGTACTTC.

This clonotype was recorded a few times. The chain recombines TRBV7-8 with TRBJ2-7; D may be TRBD1 (5 bases). The V gene lost 1 base and the J gene lost 2 bases, with 12 bases spanning the gap. CDR1 SGHVS and CDR2 FQNEAQ come from the germline V gene. The CDR3 length is 15 residues. The CDR3 region is CASSLVRQGAYEQYF. In DNA form, the CDR3 reads TGTGCCAGCAGCTTAGTTCGGCAGGGCGCCTACGAGCAGTACTTC.

This clonotype has more than one count but fewer than ten. The CDR3 nucleotides are TGTGCCAGCAGCTTAAGTCACGACACTAACTATGGCTACACCTTC. Protein: CASSLSHDTNYGYTF. The V call is TRBV11-2, the J call TRBJ1-2; D not certain. V was pared by 2 bases and J by 0 bases, with 10 bases between. The CDR3 runs to 15 residues. CDR1 and CDR2 from the germline V gene are SGHAT and FQNNGV.

This clonotype was recorded at least ten times. The J gene is TRBJ1-5, the V gene TRBV2, with TRBD1 matching 7 bases. Germline CDR1 is SNHLY and CDR2 is FYNNEI. J gave up 4 bases and V 7 bases, and 7 bases lay outside the gene matches. The CDR3 contains 14 residues. CDR3 sequence reads: CASMRDRENQPQHF. CDR3 nucleotide sequence: TGTGCCAGCATGCGAGACAGGGAGAATCAGCCCCAGCATTTT. Filled out from reference TRBV2 and TRBJ1-5, the complete variable domain reads EPEVTQTPSHQVTQMGQEVILRCVPISNHLYFYWYRQILGQKVEFLVSFYNNEISEKSEIFDDQFSVERPDGSNFTLKIRSTKLEDSAMYFCASMRDRENQPQHFGDGTRLSIL.

This chain uses TRBV19 with TRBJ2-3; 11 bases align to TRBD1. CDR1 and CDR2 from the germline V gene are LNHDA and SQIVND (reference sequence). Trimming at V came to 5 bases and at J to 5 bases, leaving 6 bases not matched to a gene. The CDR3 is 15 amino acids. DNA for the CDR3: TGTGCCAGTAGTTCCGGACAGGGGGCTGGAGATACGCAGTATTTT. It specifies CASSSGQGAGDTQYF.

CDR3 in amino acids: CAISAQETDTQYF. The CDR3 nucleotides read TGTGCCATCAGTGCTCAGGAGACGGATACGCAGTATTTT. The chain joins TRBV10-3 to TRBJ2-3; no firm D call. Per the germline V gene, CDR1 is ENHRY and CDR2 is SYGVKD. This CDR3 is 13 amino acids long. V gave up 4 bases and J gave up 6 bases, with 11 bases separating them.

This clonotype was counted ten times or more. The J gene is TRBJ2-7, the V gene TRBV5-1; TRBD2 agrees at 9 bases. The germline V gene encodes CDR1 SGHRS and CDR2 YFSETQ. The CDR3 is 15 residues long. V was pared by 1 base and J by 2 bases, with 4 bases of the junction left unmatched. CDR3 DNA sequence: TGCGCCAGCAGCTTGAGCGGGGGGCAGACCTACGAGCAGTACTTC. Residues: CASSLSGGQTYEQYF.

This clonotype was counted a few times. The rearrangement links TRBV5-4 to TRBJ2-1, with 10 bases that match TRBD1. Germline V CDR1 and CDR2: SGHNT, YYREEE (reference sequence). The CDR3 is made up of 14 amino acids. The ends lost 4 bases at V and 6 bases at J; junction bases unmatched: 4. The CDR3 is CASSRDRGSNEQFF. CDR3 in DNA: TGTGCCAGCAGCCGGGACAGGGGTTCCAATGAGCAGTTCTTC.

This clonotype occurred many times. The CDR3 loop reads CASSLPHRGNEQFF. The CDR3 DNA reads TGTGCCAGCAGTTTACCCCACAGGGGCAATGAGCAGTTCTTC. J is TRBJ2-1 and V is TRBV12-3 or TRBV12-4, with 7 positions matching TRBD1. The length of the CDR3 is 14 residues. Trimming at V came to 2 bases and at J to 6 bases, leaving 4 bases not matched to a gene.

This clonotype was detected ten times or more. The chain combines TRBV6-5 with TRBJ1-1, with D unclear. V was clipped by 0 bases and J by 2 bases, with 10 bases between them. Germline CDR1 MNHEY, CDR2 SVGAGI. The CDR3 consists of 15 residues. CDR3 protein: CASSYSIGTNTEAFF. The DNA of the CDR3 is TGTGCCAGCAGTTACTCCATAGGAACAAACACTGAAGCTTTCTTT.

This clonotype was detected a few times. The V call is TRBV4-2, the J call TRBJ2-1; 11 bases are shared with TRBD2. Unmatched junction bases numbered 12, after V lost 0 bases and J lost 8 bases. CDR3 length: 18 residues. In germline, CDR1 is LGHNA, CDR2 YNFKEQ. The CDR3 region is CASSQDLLAGGNEYEQFF. DNA for the CDR3: TGTGCCAGCAGCCAAGATTTGCTAGCGGGAGGAAACGAGTATGAGCAGTTCTTC.

This clonotype has just a few counts. The CDR3 protein is CASSAAALAGFSYEQYF. The CDR3 DNA reads as TGTGCCAGCAGCGCAGCCGCCCTAGCGGGATTCTCCTACGAGCAGTACTTC. This chain uses TRBV9 with TRBJ2-7, with 9 bases matching TRBD2. The CDR3 has 17 residues. The V and J ends lost 3 bases and 0 bases, in that order; junction bases with no gene match: 10. Germline V gene data show CDR1 as SGDLS and CDR2 as YYNGEE.